The 2 T cell receptor beta chains given below trace back to one sample, sequenced in a study of a mutant IDH1 vaccine in newly diagnosed glioma (dated by TCRdb to the early 2020s). Library preparation employed the immunoSEQ multiplex PCR assay. Entries here come from immuneACCESS through TCRdb and include only in-frame sequences with V and J called. Some clones fail to appear in such tables; in the studies checked, an unresolved V gene covers under half of the shortfall, and the cause of the remainder is unknown. For this sample the table gives 60,000 to 75,000 clones, of which over 70% were detected only once. Around 4.5% of the sample is held by the ten biggest clonotypes. The intended sense of this specimen's time point label: baseline, week 1 (first vaccination visit). Read against the paper, the sample's treatment or condition label means: pre-vaccination baseline after standard-of-care therapy.

Sequences were derived from peripheral blood mononuclear cells (PBMCs), sampled from a glioma patient treated with radiotherapy, temozolomide or both. These receptors were collected from a woman aged 18-29 years with glioma. Some clones in this sample may be carry-over from other donors' samples.

The chain links TRBV11-2 to TRBJ2-7; D unresolved. The CDR3 totals 10 residues. The V gene lost 6 bases and the J gene lost 1 base, with 1 base spanning the gap. From germline, CDR1 is SGHAT and CDR2 FQNNGV. CDR3 DNA sequence: TGTGCCAGCAGTTCCTACGAGCAGTACTTC. Its protein product is CASSSYEQYF.

V is TRBV29-1 and J is TRBJ2-1, with 7 bases aligning to TRBD1. Trimming took 4 bases from V and 2 from J; bases not matched to a gene: 5. Germline V gene lookup returns CDR1 SQVTM and CDR2 ANQGSEA. This CDR3 region has 14 residues. In nucleotides, the CDR3 is TGCAGCGTTGTCTACAGGGGAGCCTACAATGAGCAGTTCTTC. Translating it yields CSVVYRGAYNEQFF.